The next 2 T cell receptor beta chains were all read from a single sample in a study of cytomegalovirus exposure and HLA in healthy donors. In the PCR, 60 Vbeta and 13 Jbeta primers were used. TCRdb's copy holds only in-frame clones and misses some; the assay was immunoSEQ multiplex PCR. The clone table shows 45,000 to 60,000 clones, with the ten largest holding about a sixth. The source material was PBMCs. These receptors all stem from a male donor in good health and CMV-seronegative.

The chain employs TRBV19 and TRBJ1-2, with D hard to call. The CDR3 has 12 residues. In germline, CDR1 is LNHDA, CDR2 SQIVND (reference sequence). The germline V and J ends were trimmed by 6 bases and 5 bases, with 10 bases remaining between them. CDR3 region: CASSRLSYGYTF. CDR3 in DNA: TGTGCCAGTAGCAGGCTATCTTATGGCTACACCTTC.

The chain recombines TRBV6-1 with TRBJ2-1; 7 bases line up with TRBD2. V was clipped by 5 bases and J by 8 bases; unmatched bases: 12. This CDR3 is built from 15 residues. CDR1 is MNHNS, CDR2 SASEGT, per germline. For the CDR3, the DNA is TGTGCCAGCAGTACATCCCGGGGGGACTTGGATGAGCAGTTCTTC. Translated, it gives CASSTSRGDLDEQFF.